One sample yielded the 20 T cell receptor beta chains listed below, sequenced in a study of CD8+ T cells in alopecia areata. As to treatment: oral pan-JAK inhibitor, 5-10 mg twice daily. Once RNA had been extracted, it was reverse transcribed into cDNA to act as the sequencing template. Repertoires were generated with immunoSEQ multiplex PCR, while TCRdb's copy carries only in-frame clones and drops some. The sample has approximately 160,000 clones, less than 80% seen once. This specimen consisted of CD4+ T cells sorted from blood, obtained at week 24, from a patient treated with tofacitinib. Receptor source: a human donor with alopecia areata.

This sequence joins TRBV19 and TRBJ1-2; D is perhaps TRBD1 (5 bases). CDR1 and CDR2 (germline): LNHDA, SQIVND (reference sequence). This CDR3 contains 14 residues. V gave up 7 bases and J gave up 4 bases, with 16 bases separating them. The CDR3 DNA sequence: TGTGCCAGTACCACACAGGACGGGCTCTATGGCTACACCTTC. Protein product: CASTTQDGLYGYTF. Drawing the rest from reference TRBV19 and TRBJ1-2, the complete variable domain is DGGITQSPKYLFRKEGQNVTLSCEQNLNHDAMYWYRQDPGQGLRLIYYSQIVNDFQKGDIAEGYSVSREKKESFPLTVTSAQKNPTAFYLCASTTQDGLYGYTFGSGTRLTVV.

The gene calls are TRBV30 and TRBJ1-1; no clear D gene. The CDR3 is 15 amino acids. Trimming stripped 2 bases from V and 0 bases from J, with 13 bases between. Germline-derived CDR1 and CDR2 are GTSNPN and SVGIG (reference sequence). The CDR3 loop reads CAWSLLWGMNTEAFF. The CDR3 DNA follows: TGTGCCTGGAGTTTATTATGGGGAATGAACACTGAAGCTTTCTTT. Based on the CDR3 plus reference TRBV30 and TRBJ1-1, the full variable domain is SQTIHQWPATLVQPVGSPLSLECTVEGTSNPNLYWYRQAAGRGLQLLFYSVGIGQISSEVPQNLSASRPQDRQFILSSKKLLLSDSGFYLCAWSLLWGMNTEAFFGQGTRLTVV.

This clone was seen more than once but under ten times. The chain uses TRBV4-1 and TRBJ1-6; D is uncertain. Germline CDR1 reads MGHRA; CDR2 reads YSYEKL. CDR3 length equals 14 residues. With 1 base removed from V and 9 bases from J, the gap between germline ends came to 10 bases. The CDR3 DNA reads TGCGCCAGCAGCCAAGTTCAGGCAGGTTCACCCCTCCACTTT. It translates to CASSQVQAGSPLHF.

J is TRBJ2-3 and V is TRBV6-5; the D gene is possibly TRBD2 (7 bases). Trimming left V 7 bases short and J 4 bases short, with 18 bases between. This CDR3 has 15 amino acids. Germline CDR1 MNHEY, CDR2 SVGAGI. The CDR3 is CASKRGGAGADTQYF. The CDR3 region has the DNA TGTGCCAGCAAAAGAGGGGGGGCGGGGGCAGATACGCAGTATTTT.

The chain links TRBV23-1 to TRBJ2-1, with 10 bases identical to TRBD1. TRBV23-1 is an open reading frame, and its role is uncertain. V trimming: 0 bases; J trimming: 3 bases; junction bases outside the gene matches: 2. This CDR3 has 16 residues. This CDR3 reads CASSQSRDRGYNEQFF. CDR3 nucleotide sequence: TGCGCCAGCAGTCAATCGAGGGACAGGGGCTACAATGAGCAGTTCTTC.

This chain connects TRBV5-5 to TRBJ1-6; 7 nucleotides line up with TRBD1. With V trimmed by 4 bases and J by 7 bases, 8 bases remained unmatched. The CDR3 has 15 residues. CDR1 is SGHKS, CDR2 YYEKEE, per germline (reference sequence). CDR3 DNA sequence: TGTGCCAGCAGCACCCGACAGGGTCTGAATTCACCCCTCCACTTT. Translated, it gives CASSTRQGLNSPLHF. Full variable domain (missing parts from reference TRBV5-5 and TRBJ1-6): DAGVTQSPTHLIKTRGQQVTLRCSPISGHKSVSWYQQVLGQGPQFIFQYYEKEERGRGNFPDRFSARQFPNYSSELNVNALLLGDSALYLCASSTRQGLNSPLHFGNGTRLTVT.

This chain's CDR3 is CAISEGTGRGPQHF. In nucleotides, the CDR3 is TGTGCCATCAGTGAGGGTACGGGAAGGGGGCCCCAGCATTTT. V is TRBV10-3 and J is TRBJ1-5; possible D gene TRBD1, 5 bases. Germline V lookup: CDR1 ENHRY, CDR2 SYGVKD. This CDR3 is built from 14 residues. The V and J ends lost 2 bases and 9 bases respectively, with 14 bases between them.

This clone was recorded a few times. The rearrangement links TRBV29-1 to TRBJ1-1; the D gene is possibly TRBD1 (6 bases). Between the trimmed V and J ends, which lost 5 bases and 3 bases, there was a span of 10 bases. Germline V gives CDR1 SQVTM, CDR2 ANQGSEA. The CDR3 contains 12 residues. CDR3 amino acids: CSVLGGDTEAFF. In DNA, the CDR3 is TGCAGCGTTTTAGGGGGGGACACTGAAGCTTTCTTT.

This clone was detected once. J is TRBJ2-7 and V is TRBV4-1; D perhaps matches TRBD1 (6 bases). Trimming shortened V by 4 bases and J by 6 bases, and 13 bases separated the two germline ends. The V gene's germline CDR1 is MGHRA and CDR2 YSYEKL. CDR3 length: 13 residues. The CDR3 DNA reads as TGCGCCAGCAGCCGTGGACAGACCGGCGAGCAGTACTTC. This encodes CASSRGQTGEQYF.

The V call is TRBV11-3, the J call TRBJ2-7; 9 bases map to TRBD2. The V segment lost 5 bases and the J segment 5 bases; nucleotides outside the gene matches: 22. Germline V CDR1 and CDR2: SGHNT, YENEEA. The CDR3 runs 19 residues. CDR3 residues: CASSHVEAGGPYGLNEQYF. The DNA for the CDR3 is TGTGCCAGCAGCCACGTGGAGGCGGGGGGGCCATATGGTCTCAACGAGCAGTACTTC.

In nucleotides, the CDR3 is TGTGCCTGTACCGGGACAGGGGAGGTTGGCGGGGAGCTGTTTTTT. Translating gives CACTGTGEVGGELFF. This chain links TRBV30 with TRBJ2-2; 10 bases align to TRBD1. The V segment lost 6 bases and the J segment 7 bases; nucleotides outside the gene matches: 11. Per the germline V gene, CDR1 is GTSNPN and CDR2 is SVGIG (reference sequence). The CDR3 has 15 amino acids.

This clone was counted a few times. The J gene is TRBJ1-4, the V gene TRBV29-1; tentative D call: TRBD1 (5 bases). The CDR3 runs to 13 residues. With 5 bases removed from V and 4 bases from J, the gap between germline ends came to 11 bases. Germline V gene lookup returns CDR1 SQVTM and CDR2 ANQGSEA. CDR3 loop: CSVRGLGNEKLFF. The CDR3 DNA reads as TGCAGCGTTCGGGGCCTTGGTAATGAAAAACTGTTTTTT.

The chain carries TRBV7-9 and TRBJ2-2; D is perhaps TRBD1 (6 bases). Trimming took off 5 bases at V and 0 bases at J, with 16 bases between the two ends. Germline values: CDR1 SEHNR, CDR2 FQNEAQ (reference sequence). This CDR3 is built from 17 residues. The CDR3 DNA reads TGTGCCAGCAGCCTAAGCCGGGACACCGCGAACACCGGGGAGCTGTTTTTT. Protein: CASSLSRDTANTGELFF.

This clone has just one count. This chain joins TRBV27 and TRBJ2-6, with TRBD2 as a possible D gene (5 bases). The germline gives CDR1 MNHEY, CDR2 SMNVEV (reference sequence). The CDR3 covers 13 residues. V was clipped by 10 bases and J by 0 bases, with 7 bases between them. The CDR3 bases are TGTGCCACCGGGATCTCTGGGGCCAACGTCCTGACTTTC. As protein: CATGISGANVLTF.

This sequence joins TRBV4-2 and TRBJ2-3; tentatively, D is TRBD2 (6 bases). V dropped 1 base and J dropped 2 bases, with 13 bases sitting between them. The germline V gene has CDR1 LGHNA and CDR2 YNFKEQ. The CDR3 spans 16 residues. CDR3 region: CASSQAGGGFTDTQYF. CDR3 DNA: TGTGCCAGCAGCCAAGCGGGTGGGGGGTTCACAGATACGCAGTATTTT.

The rearrangement uses TRBV6-1 and TRBJ2-3; 11 bases fit TRBD1. Germline CDR1 reads MNHNS; CDR2 reads SASEGT. Losses at the gene ends were 2 bases for V and 5 bases for J; bases not matched to a gene: 12. The CDR3 extends over 18 amino acids. Here the CDR3 reads CASSELFARTGGRDTQYF. CDR3 bases: TGTGCCAGCAGTGAATTATTCGCGAGGACAGGGGGCAGAGATACGCAGTATTTT.

The chain links TRBV10-3 to TRBJ1-5, with 7 bases lining up with TRBD1. The CDR3 runs 13 residues. The germline V gene has CDR1 ENHRY and CDR2 SYGVKD. J was trimmed by 5 bases and V by 11 bases; bases with no gene match: 9. As DNA, the CDR3 is TGTGCCTCGAGAGACAGGGATGATCAGCCCCAGCATTTT. Its translation: CASRDRDDQPQHF.

This chain uses TRBV30 with TRBJ2-7; TRBD2 is a possible D gene (7 bases). CDR1 GTSNPN and CDR2 SVGIG come from the germline V gene (reference sequence). CDR3 length equals 13 residues. The germline V and J ends were trimmed by 7 bases and 6 bases, with 19 bases remaining between them. The CDR3 spells CAYHRGGGSEQYF. DNA for the CDR3: TGTGCCTACCACCGAGGGGGGGGGAGCGAGCAGTACTTC.

V and J are TRBV2 and TRBJ2-4, with 10 bases identical to TRBD2. This CDR3 region has 13 residues. The junction had 5 bases not matched to a gene; V was cut back by 6 bases and J by 9 bases. Germline lookup yields CDR1 SNHLY and CDR2 FYNNEI. The CDR3 nucleotides read TGTGCCAGCAGGGATAGCGGGGGGTCCATTCAGTACTTC. It codes for CASRDSGGSIQYF.

The rearrangement joins TRBV30 to TRBJ1-2, with 7 bases aligning to TRBD1. Germline V gives CDR1 GTSNPN, CDR2 SVGIG (reference sequence). V was clipped by 2 bases and J by 4 bases; unmatched bases: 4. The CDR3 is 13 residues long. Here the CDR3 DNA reads TGTGCCTGGAGTCGACAGGGTCGCTATGGCTACACCTTC. It specifies CAWSRQGRYGYTF.